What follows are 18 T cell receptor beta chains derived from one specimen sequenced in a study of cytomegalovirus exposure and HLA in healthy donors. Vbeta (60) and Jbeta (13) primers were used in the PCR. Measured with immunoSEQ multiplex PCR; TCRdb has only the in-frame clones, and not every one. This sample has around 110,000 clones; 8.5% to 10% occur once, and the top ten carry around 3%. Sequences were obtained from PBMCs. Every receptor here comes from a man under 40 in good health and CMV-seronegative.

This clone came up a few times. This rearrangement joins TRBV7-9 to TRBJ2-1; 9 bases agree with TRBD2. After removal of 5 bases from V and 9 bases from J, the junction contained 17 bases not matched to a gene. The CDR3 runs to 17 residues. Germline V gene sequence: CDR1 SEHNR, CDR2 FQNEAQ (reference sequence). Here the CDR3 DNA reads TGTGCCAGCAGCCGAACCCTTTTAGCGGGAGATTATGTTGAGCAGTTCTTC. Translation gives CASSRTLLAGDYVEQFF. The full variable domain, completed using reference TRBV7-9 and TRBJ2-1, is DTGVSQNPRHKITKRGQNVTFRCDPISEHNRLYWYRQTLGQGPEFLTYFQNEAQLEKSRLLSDRFSAERPKGSFSTLEIQRTEQGDSAMYLCASSRTLLAGDYVEQFFGPGTRLTVL.

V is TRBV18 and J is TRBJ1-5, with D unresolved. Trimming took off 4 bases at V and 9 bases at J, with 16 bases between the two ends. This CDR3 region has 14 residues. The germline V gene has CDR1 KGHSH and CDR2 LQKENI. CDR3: CASSLSGFPGPQHF. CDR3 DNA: TGTGCCAGCTCACTTTCGGGGTTCCCGGGGCCCCAGCATTTT.

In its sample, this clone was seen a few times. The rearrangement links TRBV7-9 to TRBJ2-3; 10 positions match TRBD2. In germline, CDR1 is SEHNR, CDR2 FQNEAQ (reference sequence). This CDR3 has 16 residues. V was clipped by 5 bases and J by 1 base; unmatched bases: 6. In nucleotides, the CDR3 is TGTGCCAGCAGCCAACCCGGGACTAGCGGCACAGATACGCAGTATTTT. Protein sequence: CASSQPGTSGTDTQYF.

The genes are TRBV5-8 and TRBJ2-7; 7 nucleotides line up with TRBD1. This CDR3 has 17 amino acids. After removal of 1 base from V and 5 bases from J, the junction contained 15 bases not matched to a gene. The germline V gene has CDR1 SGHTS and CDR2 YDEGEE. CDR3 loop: CASSLPKYRDSLDEQYF. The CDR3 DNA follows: TGTGCCAGCAGCTTGCCCAAGTACCGGGACAGCTTGGACGAGCAGTACTTC.

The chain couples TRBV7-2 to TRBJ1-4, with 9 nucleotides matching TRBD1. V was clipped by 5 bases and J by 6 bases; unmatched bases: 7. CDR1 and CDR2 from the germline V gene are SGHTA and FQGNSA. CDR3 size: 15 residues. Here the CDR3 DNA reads TGTGCCAGCAGCGGCCGGGACAGGGCTTATGAAAAACTGTTTTTT. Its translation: CASSGRDRAYEKLFF.

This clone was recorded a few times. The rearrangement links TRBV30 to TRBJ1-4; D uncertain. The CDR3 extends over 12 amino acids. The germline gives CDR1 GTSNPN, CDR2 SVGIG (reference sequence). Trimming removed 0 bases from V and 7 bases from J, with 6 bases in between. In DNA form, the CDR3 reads TGTGCCTGGAGTGTAAGCGGTGAAAAACTGTTTTTT. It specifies CAWSVSGEKLFF.

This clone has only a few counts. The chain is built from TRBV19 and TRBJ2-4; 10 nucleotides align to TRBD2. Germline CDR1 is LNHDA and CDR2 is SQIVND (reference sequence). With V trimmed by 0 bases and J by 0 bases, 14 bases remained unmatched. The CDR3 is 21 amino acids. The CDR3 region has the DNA TGTGCCAGTAGTATAGATTCCCCCCGGGGACTAGCGTTTCTAGCCAAAAACATTCAGTACTTC. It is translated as CASSIDSPRGLAFLAKNIQYF. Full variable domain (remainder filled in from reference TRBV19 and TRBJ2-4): DGGITQSPKYLFRKEGQNVTLSCEQNLNHDAMYWYRQDPGQGLRLIYYSQIVNDFQKGDIAEGYSVSREKKESFPLTVTSAQKNPTAFYLCASSIDSPRGLAFLAKNIQYFGAGTRLSVL.

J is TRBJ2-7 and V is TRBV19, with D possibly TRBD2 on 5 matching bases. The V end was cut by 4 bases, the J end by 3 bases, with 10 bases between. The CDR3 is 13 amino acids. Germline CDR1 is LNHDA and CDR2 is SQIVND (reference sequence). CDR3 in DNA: TGTGCCAGTAGTAGGGCCGGAGGCTACGAGCAGTACTTC. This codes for CASSRAGGYEQYF.

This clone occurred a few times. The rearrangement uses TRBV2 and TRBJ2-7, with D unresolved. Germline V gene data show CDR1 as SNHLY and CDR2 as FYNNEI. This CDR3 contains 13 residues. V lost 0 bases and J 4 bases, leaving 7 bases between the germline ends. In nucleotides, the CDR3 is TGTGCCAGCAGTGAAGCGCCTGCGTACGAGCAGTACTTC. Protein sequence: CASSEAPAYEQYF.

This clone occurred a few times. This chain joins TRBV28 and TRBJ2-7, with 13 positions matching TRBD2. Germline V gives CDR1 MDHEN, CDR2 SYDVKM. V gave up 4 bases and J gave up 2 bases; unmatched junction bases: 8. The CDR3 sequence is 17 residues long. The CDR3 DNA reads TGTGCCAGCAGTTCGACTAGCGGGAGGCCCAACCCCTACGAGCAGTACTTC. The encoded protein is CASSSTSGRPNPYEQYF.

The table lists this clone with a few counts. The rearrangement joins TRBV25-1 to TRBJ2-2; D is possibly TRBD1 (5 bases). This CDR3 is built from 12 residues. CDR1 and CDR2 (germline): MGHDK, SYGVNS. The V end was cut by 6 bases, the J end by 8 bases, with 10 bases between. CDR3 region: CASSVGVGELFF. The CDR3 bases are TGTGCCAGCAGCGTAGGGGTTGGGGAGCTGTTTTTT.

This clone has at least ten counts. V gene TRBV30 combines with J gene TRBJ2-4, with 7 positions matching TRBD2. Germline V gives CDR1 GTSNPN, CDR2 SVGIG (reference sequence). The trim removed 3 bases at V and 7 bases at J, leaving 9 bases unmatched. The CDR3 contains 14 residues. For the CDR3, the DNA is TGTGCCTGGAGCGAATGGGGGAGGGCCAACATTCAGTACTTC. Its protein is CAWSEWGRANIQYF. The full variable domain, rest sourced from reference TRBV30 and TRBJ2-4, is SQTIHQWPATLVQPVGSPLSLECTVEGTSNPNLYWYRQAAGRGLQLLFYSVGIGQISSEVPQNLSASRPQDRQFILSSKKLLLSDSGFYLCAWSEWGRANIQYFGAGTRLSVL.

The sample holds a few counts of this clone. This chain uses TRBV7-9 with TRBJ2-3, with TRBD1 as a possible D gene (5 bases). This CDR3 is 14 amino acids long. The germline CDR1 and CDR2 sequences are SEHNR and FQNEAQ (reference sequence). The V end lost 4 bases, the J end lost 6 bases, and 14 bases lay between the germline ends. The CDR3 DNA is TGTGCCAGCAGCTCCCGACAGAATCTGGATACGCAGTATTTT. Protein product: CASSSRQNLDTQYF.

CDR3 coding DNA: TGTGCCAGCAGTTTCAGCTCTCTTGGCAGGGTCGGCACCGGGGAGCTGTTTTTT. It yields the protein CASSFSSLGRVGTGELFF. The genes are TRBV28 and TRBJ2-2; D is perhaps TRBD1 (5 bases). This CDR3 spans 18 amino acids. The germline V and J ends were trimmed by 3 bases and 4 bases, with 21 bases remaining between them. Germline V lookup: CDR1 MDHEN, CDR2 SYDVKM.

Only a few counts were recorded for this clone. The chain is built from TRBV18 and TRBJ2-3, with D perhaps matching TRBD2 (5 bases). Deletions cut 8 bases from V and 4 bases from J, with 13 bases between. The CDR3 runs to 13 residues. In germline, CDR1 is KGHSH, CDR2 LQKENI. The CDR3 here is CASLRGTADTQYF. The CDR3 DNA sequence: TGTGCCAGCCTTCGGGGTACAGCAGATACGCAGTATTTT.

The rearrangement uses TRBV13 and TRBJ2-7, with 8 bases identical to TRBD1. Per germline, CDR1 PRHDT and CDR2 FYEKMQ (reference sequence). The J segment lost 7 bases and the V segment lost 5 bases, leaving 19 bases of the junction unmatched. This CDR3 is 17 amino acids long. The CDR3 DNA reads TGTGCCAGCAGCGGCACTCCAAGGGGCAGGGGGCTGAGGGAGCAGTACTTC. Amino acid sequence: CASSGTPRGRGLREQYF. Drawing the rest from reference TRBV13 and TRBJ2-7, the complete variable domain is AAGVIQSPRHLIKEKRETATLKCYPIPRHDTVYWYQQGPGQDPQFLISFYEKMQSDKGSIPDRFSAQQFSDYHSELNMSSLELGDSALYFCASSGTPRGRGLREQYFGPGTRLTVT.

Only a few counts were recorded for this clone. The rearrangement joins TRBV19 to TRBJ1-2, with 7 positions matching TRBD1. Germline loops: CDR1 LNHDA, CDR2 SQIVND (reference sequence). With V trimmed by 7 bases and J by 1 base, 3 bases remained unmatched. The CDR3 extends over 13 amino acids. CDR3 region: CASKTGSNYGYTF. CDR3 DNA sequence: TGTGCCAGTAAGACAGGGAGTAACTATGGCTACACCTTC.

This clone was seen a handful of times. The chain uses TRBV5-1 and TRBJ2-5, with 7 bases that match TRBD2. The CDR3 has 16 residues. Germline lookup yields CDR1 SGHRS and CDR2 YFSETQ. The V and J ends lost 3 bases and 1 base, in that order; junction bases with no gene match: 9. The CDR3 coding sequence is TGCGCCAGCAGCTCAGCTCAGCGGGGTTCCCAAGAGACCCAGTACTTC. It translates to CASSSAQRGSQETQYF.